This TCR beta chain comes out of a study of cytomegalovirus exposure and HLA in healthy donors. Comment on this clone: No antigen is known for it. The junction departs from germline at one end; a sequencing error may be responsible.

CDR3 length: 11 amino acids. Germline V gene data show CDR1 as DFQATT and CDR2 as SNEGSKA (reference sequence). Overall study findings and caveats: A few CMV-associated chains were confirmed in vitro to be specific for CMV antigens.

In the PCR, 60 Vbeta and 13 Jbeta primers were used. Only in-frame clones appear in the TCRdb table, and some are missing; sequencing was by immunoSEQ multiplex PCR. The table lists about 190,000 clones, less than 85% of them singletons, with approximately 4.8% in the top ten. V gene TRBV20-1 combines with J gene TRBJ2-1; 7 bases fit TRBD1. Sequencing input: PBMCs. This receptor was identified in a man aged 25-40 years in good health and CMV-seropositive. CDR3 in amino acids: CSARDRTARIF. CDR3 coding DNA: TGCAGTGCTAGGGACAGGACAGCAAGGATCTTC.